Presented here are 5 T cell receptor beta chains from one specimen sequenced in a study of OX40 agonist ivuxolimab in advanced cancers. Some clones are missing from TCRdb's copy, which holds only in-frame ones; the method was immunoSEQ multiplex PCR. The sample lists about 43,000 clones; about 87% were seen once. The sample here was CD4+ or CD8+ T cells sorted from blood, taken in a trial of the OX40 agonist ivuxolimab. The receptor set was obtained from an adult with an advanced solid tumor such as melanoma, head and neck, liver or kidney cancer.

V and J are TRBV4-1 and TRBJ2-7; perhaps D is TRBD1 or TRBD2 (7 bases each). This CDR3 has 16 residues. The V end was cut by 0 bases, the J end by 4 bases, with 16 bases between. The V gene's germline CDR1 is MGHRA and CDR2 YSYEKL. CDR3 region: CASSQDRRGRGYEQYF. The CDR3 DNA follows: TGCGCCAGCAGCCAAGATAGGAGGGGGCGGGGGTACGAGCAGTACTTC.

This chain links TRBV9 with TRBJ1-3; possible D gene TRBD1, 6 bases. This CDR3 contains 16 residues. The germline gives CDR1 SGDLS, CDR2 YYNGEE. V lost 0 bases and J lost 5, with 15 bases in between. Here the CDR3 reads CASSVDGTSTRNTIYF. Here the CDR3 DNA reads TGTGCCAGCAGCGTAGACGGGACAAGCACTCGAAACACCATATATTTT.

The chain employs TRBV29-1 and TRBJ1-1; no clear D gene. Germline V lookup: CDR1 SQVTM, CDR2 ANQGSEA. This CDR3 has 11 residues. Trimming left V 8 bases short and J 8 bases short, with 15 bases between. CDR3 coding DNA: TGCAGCTCCCGGGAAGGGAGGGAAGCTTTCTTT. The encoded protein is CSSREGREAFF.

Note on this clone: A read error may account for a junction end that differs from germline. The CDR3 sequence is CASSYSRTETQYF. CDR3 DNA: TGTGCCAGCAGTTACTCCCGGACAGAGACGCAGTATTTT. The V and J genes are TRBV6-5 and TRBJ2-3; D might be TRBD1 (6 bases). CDR1 and CDR2 from the germline V gene are MNHEY and SVGAGI. The CDR3 loop spans 13 amino acids.

The chain is built from TRBV6-5 and TRBJ2-1; tentative D call: TRBD2 (5 bases). V was shortened by 0 bases and J by 9 bases, with 9 bases between the two germline ends. This CDR3 region has 13 residues. The germline V gene has CDR1 MNHEY and CDR2 SVGAGI. In nucleotides, the CDR3 is TGTGCCAGCAGTTACTCGGGAGCTGGTGAGCAGTTCTTC. Amino acid sequence: CASSYSGAGEQFF.